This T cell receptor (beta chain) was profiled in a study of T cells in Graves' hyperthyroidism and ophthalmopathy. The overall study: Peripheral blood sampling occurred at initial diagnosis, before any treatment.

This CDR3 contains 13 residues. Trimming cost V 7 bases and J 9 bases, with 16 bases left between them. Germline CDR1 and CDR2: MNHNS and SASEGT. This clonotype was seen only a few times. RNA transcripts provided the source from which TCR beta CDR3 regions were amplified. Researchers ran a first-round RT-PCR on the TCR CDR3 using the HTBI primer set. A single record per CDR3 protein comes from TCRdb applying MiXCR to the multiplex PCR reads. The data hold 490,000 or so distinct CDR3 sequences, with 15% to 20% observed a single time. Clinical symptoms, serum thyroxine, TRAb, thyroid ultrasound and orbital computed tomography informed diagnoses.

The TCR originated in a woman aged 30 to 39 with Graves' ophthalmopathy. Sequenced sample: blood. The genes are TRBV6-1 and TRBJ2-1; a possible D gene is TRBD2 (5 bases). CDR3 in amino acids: CASTEGVLGEQFF. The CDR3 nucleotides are TGTGCCAGCACTGAGGGAGTTCTGGGTGAGCAGTTCTTC.